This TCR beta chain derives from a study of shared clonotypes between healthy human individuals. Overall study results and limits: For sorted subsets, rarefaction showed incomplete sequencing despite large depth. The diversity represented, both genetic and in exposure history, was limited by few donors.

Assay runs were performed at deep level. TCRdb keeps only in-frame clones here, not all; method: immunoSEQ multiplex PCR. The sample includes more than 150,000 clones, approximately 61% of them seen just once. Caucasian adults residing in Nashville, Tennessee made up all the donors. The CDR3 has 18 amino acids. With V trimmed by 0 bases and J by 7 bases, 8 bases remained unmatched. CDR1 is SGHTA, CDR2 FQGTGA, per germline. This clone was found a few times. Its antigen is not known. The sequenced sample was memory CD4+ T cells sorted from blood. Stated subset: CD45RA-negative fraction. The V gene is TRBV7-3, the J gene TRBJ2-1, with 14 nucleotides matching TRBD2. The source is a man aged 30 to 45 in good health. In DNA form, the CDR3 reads TGTGCCAGCAGCTTAACTCCGGGGACTAGCGGGAGCAATAATGAGCAGTTCTTC. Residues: CASSLTPGTSGSNNEQFF.